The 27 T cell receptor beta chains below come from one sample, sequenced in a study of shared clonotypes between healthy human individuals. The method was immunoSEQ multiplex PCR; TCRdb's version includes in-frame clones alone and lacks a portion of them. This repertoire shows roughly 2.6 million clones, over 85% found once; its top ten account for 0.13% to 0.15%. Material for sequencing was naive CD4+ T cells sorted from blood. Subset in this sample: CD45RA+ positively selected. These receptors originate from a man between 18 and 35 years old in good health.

CDR3 sequence reads: CASSSARVTTNNEQFF. In nucleotides, the CDR3 is TGTGCCAGCTCCTCCGCCAGGGTTACGACTAACAATGAGCAGTTCTTC. This chain uses TRBV18 with TRBJ2-1, with D possibly being TRBD1 or TRBD2 (5 bases each). Germline values: CDR1 KGHSH, CDR2 LQKENI. The CDR3 covers 16 residues. Trimming removed 6 bases at V and 5 bases at J, with 20 bases between.

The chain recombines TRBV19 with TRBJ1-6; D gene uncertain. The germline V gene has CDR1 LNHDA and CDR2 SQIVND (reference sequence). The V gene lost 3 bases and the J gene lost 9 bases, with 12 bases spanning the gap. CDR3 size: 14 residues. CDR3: CASSIKIGISPLHF. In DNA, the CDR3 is TGTGCCAGTAGTATTAAGATCGGTATTTCACCCCTCCACTTT.

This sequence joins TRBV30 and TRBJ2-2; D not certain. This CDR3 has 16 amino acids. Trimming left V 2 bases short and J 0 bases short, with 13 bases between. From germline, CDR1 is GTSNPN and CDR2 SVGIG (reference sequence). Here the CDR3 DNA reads TGTGCCTGGAGTCCGCTGGGAATGGCGAACACCGGGGAGCTGTTTTTT. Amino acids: CAWSPLGMANTGELFF.

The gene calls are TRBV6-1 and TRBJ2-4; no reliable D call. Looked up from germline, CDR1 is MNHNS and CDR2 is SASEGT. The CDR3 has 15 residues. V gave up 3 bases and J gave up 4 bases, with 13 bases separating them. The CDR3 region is CASSEGFLGKNIQYF. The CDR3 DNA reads TGTGCCAGCAGTGAGGGGTTCCTAGGGAAAAACATTCAGTACTTC.

Here the CDR3 DNA reads TGTGCCAGCAGCGCACCAGATCTAGCGGGGCCCTACAATGAGCAGTTCTTC. This encodes CASSAPDLAGPYNEQFF. The chain joins TRBV11-2 to TRBJ2-1; 9 bases agree with TRBD2. The CDR3 is 17 residues long. V lost 5 bases to trimming and J lost 2 bases; unmatched junction nucleotides: 10. Germline V gene sequence: CDR1 SGHAT, CDR2 FQNNGV.

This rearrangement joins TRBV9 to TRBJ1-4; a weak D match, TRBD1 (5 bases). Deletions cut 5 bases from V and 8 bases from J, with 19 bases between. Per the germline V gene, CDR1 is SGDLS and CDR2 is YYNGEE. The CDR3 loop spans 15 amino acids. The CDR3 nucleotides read TGTGCCAGCAGTCCCGCCGGGGGACCGTGGGAAAAACTGTTTTTT. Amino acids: CASSPAGGPWEKLFF.

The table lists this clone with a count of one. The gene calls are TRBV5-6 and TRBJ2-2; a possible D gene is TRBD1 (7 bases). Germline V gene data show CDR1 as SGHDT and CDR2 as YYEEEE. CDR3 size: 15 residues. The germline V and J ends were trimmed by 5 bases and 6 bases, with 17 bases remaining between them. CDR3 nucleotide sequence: TGTGCCAGCAGTTCACCCTCCAGGGGGGCCGGGGAGCTGTTTTTT. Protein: CASSSPSRGAGELFF.

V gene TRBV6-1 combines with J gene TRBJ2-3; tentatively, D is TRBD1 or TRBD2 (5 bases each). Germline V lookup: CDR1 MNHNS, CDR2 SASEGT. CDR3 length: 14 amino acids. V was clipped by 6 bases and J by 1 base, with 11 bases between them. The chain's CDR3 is CASRRDGGTDTQYF. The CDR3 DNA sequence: TGTGCCAGCAGGAGGGACGGCGGCACAGATACGCAGTATTTT.

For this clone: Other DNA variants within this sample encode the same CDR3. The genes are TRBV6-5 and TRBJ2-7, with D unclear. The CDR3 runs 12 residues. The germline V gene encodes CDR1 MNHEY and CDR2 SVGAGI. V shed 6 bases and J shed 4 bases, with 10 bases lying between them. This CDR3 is CASSSSSYEQYF. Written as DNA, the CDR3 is TGTGCCAGCAGCTCGTCCTCATACGAGCAGTACTTC.

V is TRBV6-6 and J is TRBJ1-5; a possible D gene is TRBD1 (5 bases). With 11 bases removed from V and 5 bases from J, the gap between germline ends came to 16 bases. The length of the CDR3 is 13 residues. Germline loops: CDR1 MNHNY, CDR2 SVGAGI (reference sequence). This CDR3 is CAETRGVDQPQHF. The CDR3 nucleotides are TGTGCCGAAACCCGGGGGGTAGATCAGCCCCAGCATTTT.

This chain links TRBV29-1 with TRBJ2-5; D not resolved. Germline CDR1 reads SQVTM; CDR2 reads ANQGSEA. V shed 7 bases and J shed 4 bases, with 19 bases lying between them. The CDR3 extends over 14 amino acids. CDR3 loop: CSAMGPPDGETQYF. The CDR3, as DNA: TGCAGCGCCATGGGTCCCCCGGACGGAGAGACCCAGTACTTC. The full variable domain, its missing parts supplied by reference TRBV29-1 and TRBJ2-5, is SAVISQKPSRDICQRGTSLTIQCQVDSQVTMMFWYRQQPGQSLTLIATANQGSEATYESGFVIDKFPISRPNLTFSTLTVSNMSPEDSSIYLCSAMGPPDGETQYFGPGTRLLVL.

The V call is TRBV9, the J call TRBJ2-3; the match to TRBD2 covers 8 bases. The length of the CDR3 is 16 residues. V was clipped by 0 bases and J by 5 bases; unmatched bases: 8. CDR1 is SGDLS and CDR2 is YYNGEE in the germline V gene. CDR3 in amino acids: CASSVDVAGRVDTQYF. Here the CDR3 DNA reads TGTGCCAGCAGCGTAGACGTAGCGGGAAGGGTAGATACGCAGTATTTT.

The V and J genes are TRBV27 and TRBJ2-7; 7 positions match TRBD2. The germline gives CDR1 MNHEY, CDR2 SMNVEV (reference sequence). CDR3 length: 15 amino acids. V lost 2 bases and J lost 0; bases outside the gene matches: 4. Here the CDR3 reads CASSLRGDSSYEQYF. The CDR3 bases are TGTGCCAGCAGTTTACGGGGGGATAGCTCCTACGAGCAGTACTTC.

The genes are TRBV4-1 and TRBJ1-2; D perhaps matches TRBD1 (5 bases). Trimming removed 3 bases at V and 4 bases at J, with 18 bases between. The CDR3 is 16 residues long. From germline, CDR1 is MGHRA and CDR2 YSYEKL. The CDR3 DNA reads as TGCGCCAGCAGCCATTCCTTAGGGACGGAGCGCTATGGCTACACCTTC. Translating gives CASSHSLGTERYGYTF.

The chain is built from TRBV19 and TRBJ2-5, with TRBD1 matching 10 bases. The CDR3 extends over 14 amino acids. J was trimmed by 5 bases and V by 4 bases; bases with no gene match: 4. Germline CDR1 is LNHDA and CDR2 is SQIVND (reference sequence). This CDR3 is CASSTTGGLETQYF. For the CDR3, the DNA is TGTGCCAGTAGTACGACAGGGGGCTTGGAGACCCAGTACTTC.

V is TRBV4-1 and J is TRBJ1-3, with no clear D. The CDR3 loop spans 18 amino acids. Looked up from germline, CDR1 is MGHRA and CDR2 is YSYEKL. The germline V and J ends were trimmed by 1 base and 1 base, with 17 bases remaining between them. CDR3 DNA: TGCGCCAGCAGCCAAGGAAGCGTGAAGGGCTTGTCTGGAAACACCATATATTTT. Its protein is CASSQGSVKGLSGNTIYF.

The CDR3 reads CASSQGYLRETQYF. CDR3 in DNA: TGTGCCAGCAGCCAGGGGTATCTTCGGGAGACCCAGTACTTC. This chain uses TRBV6-5 with TRBJ2-5, with D tentatively TRBD1 (6 bases). The V and J ends lost 6 bases and 5 bases respectively, with 16 bases between them. CDR1 and CDR2 from the germline V gene are MNHEY and SVGAGI. The CDR3 is 14 amino acids.

The CDR3 spells CASSSERYSGNTIYF. CDR3 DNA sequence: TGTGCCAGCAGCTCCGAACGGTACTCTGGAAACACCATATATTTT. The chain links TRBV11-2 to TRBJ1-3; D gene uncertain. Germline loops: CDR1 SGHAT, CDR2 FQNNGV. V shed 4 bases and J shed 0 bases, with 10 bases lying between them. The CDR3 has 15 residues.

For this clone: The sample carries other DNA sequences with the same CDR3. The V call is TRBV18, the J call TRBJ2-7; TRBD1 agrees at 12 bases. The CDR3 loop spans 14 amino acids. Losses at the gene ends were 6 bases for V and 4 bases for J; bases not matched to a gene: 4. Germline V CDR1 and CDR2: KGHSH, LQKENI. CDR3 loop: CASSQGQGAYEQYF. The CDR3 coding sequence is TGTGCCAGCTCGCAGGGACAGGGGGCATACGAGCAGTACTTC.

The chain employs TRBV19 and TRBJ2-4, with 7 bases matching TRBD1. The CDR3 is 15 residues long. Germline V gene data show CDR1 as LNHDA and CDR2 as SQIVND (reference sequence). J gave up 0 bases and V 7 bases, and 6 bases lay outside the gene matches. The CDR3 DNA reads TGTGCCAGTACCCCGGGACAGTTAGCCAAAAACATTCAGTACTTC. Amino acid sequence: CASTPGQLAKNIQYF.

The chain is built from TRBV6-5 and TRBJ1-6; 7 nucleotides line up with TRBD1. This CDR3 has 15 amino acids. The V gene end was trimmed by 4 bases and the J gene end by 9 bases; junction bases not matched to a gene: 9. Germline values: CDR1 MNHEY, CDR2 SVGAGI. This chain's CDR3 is CASSSQTGRGSPLHF. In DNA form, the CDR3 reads TGTGCCAGCAGTTCACAGACAGGGAGGGGTTCACCCCTCCACTTT.

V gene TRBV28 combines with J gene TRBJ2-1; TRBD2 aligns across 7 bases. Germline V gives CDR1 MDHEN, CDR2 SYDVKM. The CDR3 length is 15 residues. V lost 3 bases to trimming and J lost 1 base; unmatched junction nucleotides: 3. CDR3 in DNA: TGTGCCAGCAGTTTTCAGGGAGGGTCCTACAATGAGCAGTTCTTC. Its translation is CASSFQGGSYNEQFF.

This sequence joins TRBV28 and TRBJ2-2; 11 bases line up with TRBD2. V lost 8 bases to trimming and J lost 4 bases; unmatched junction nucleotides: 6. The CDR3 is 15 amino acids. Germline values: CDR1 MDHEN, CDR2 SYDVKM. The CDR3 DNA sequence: TGTGCCAGCGTAGCGGGGGGGCCGGGCACCGGGGAGCTGTTTTTT. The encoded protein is CASVAGGPGTGELFF.

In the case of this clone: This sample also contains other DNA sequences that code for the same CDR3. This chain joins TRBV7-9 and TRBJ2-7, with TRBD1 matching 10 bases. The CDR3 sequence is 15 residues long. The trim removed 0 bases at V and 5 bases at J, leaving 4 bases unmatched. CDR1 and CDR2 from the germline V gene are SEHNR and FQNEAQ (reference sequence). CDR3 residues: CASSLAGTGVHEQYF. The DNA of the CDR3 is TGTGCCAGCAGCTTAGCGGGGACAGGGGTCCACGAGCAGTACTTC. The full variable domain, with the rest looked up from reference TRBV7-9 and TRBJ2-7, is DTGVSQNPRHKITKRGQNVTFRCDPISEHNRLYWYRQTLGQGPEFLTYFQNEAQLEKSRLLSDRFSAERPKGSFSTLEIQRTEQGDSAMYLCASSLAGTGVHEQYFGPGTRLTVT.

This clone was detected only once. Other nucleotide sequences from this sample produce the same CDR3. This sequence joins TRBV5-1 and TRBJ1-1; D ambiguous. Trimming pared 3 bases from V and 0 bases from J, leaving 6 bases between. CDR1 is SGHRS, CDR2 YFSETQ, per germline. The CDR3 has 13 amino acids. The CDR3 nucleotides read TGCGCCAGCAGCTCGGGGTTGAACACTGAAGCTTTCTTT. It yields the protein CASSSGLNTEAFF.

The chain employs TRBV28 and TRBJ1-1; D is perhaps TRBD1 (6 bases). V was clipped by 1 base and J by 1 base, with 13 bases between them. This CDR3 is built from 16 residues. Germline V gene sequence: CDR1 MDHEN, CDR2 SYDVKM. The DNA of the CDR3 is TGTGCCAGCAGTTTATTCTGGGACACGTCGAACACTGAAGCTTTCTTT. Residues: CASSLFWDTSNTEAFF.

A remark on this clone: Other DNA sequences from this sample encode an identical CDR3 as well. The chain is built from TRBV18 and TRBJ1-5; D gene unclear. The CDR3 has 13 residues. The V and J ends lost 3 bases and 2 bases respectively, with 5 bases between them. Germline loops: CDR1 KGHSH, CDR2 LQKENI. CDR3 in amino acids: CASSPVGNQPQHF. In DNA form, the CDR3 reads TGTGCCAGCTCACCTGTCGGCAATCAGCCCCAGCATTTT.